Below, one TCR beta chain is given with its context. CDR1 is MNHEY and CDR2 is SVGAGI in the germline V gene. The CDR3 extends over 16 amino acids. Trimming took off 0 bases at V and 8 bases at J, with 17 bases between the two ends. This sample was included in a study of blood T cell repertoires in COVID-19. Clones were sequenced by immunoSEQ multiplex PCR, and TCRdb holds only the in-frame ones, with some missing. The sample includes tens of thousands of clones, 60% to 80% seen only once; the top ten take approximately 2.5%. The receptor was derived from a man between 65 and 85 years old with COVID-19, enrolled during active disease. The V and J genes are TRBV6-5 and TRBJ2-1, with a tentative D call TRBD1 (5 bases). The sequenced sample was peripheral blood. CDR3 nucleotide sequence: TGTGCCAGCAGTTACTCGATCCAGGGCTGGAGCGATGAGCAGTTCTTC. Its translation is CASSYSIQGWSDEQFF.